This is a list of T cell receptor beta chains from one sample in a study of kidney transplant recipient with SARS-CoV-2 infection. TCRdb processed the reads anew with MiXCR; each CDR3 protein has one entry. The sample records some 220,000 distinct CDR3 sequences, around 28% being singletons. The sample was a blood sample, taken at baseline and between days 110 and 120 from a kidney transplant recipient. Source of these receptors: a male patient aged 30 to 40 who had COVID-19 and was a kidney transplant recipient. Some T cells may have come from the graft donor. Both conserved end residues are part of each CDR3. A D gene is named only where the DNA matches it firmly. Clone size is not always given. Where it is, it says once, few, many or a class for expanded clones.

many	TRBD1	TRBV10-3	TRBJ1-2	TGTGCCATCACCCCCGGGACAGGGGGTGGAAGGGGGTATGGCTACACCTTC	CAITPGTGGGRGYGYTF
many	.	TRBV7-3	TRBJ2-2	TGTGCCAGCAGGGGGTCGGGCACCGGGGAGCTGTTTTTT	CASRGSGTGELFF
many	.	TRBV15	TRBJ1-5	TGTGCCACCAGGGACCCTAATGAGCAGCCCCAGCATTTT	CATRDPNEQPQHF
many	TRBD1	TRBV6-2/TRBV6-3	TRBJ1-5	TGTGCCAGCAGTGGCTCACGGACAGGGCAGCCCCAGCATTTT	CASSGSRTGQPQHF
many	TRBD1	TRBV7-2	TRBJ2-7	TGTGCCAGCAGCGGTACGGACAGGCGTAGATTC	CASSGTDRRRF
.	.	TRBV8-2	TRBJ2-6	TGTGGCATCCATAACAGGATAACACAAAGTCGGGCCAACGTCCTGACTTTC	CGIHNRITQSRANVLTF
.	.	TRBV5-6	TRBJ2-5	TGTGCCAGCAGCTTGGAAGGGGGGGGGGCCCAGTACTTC	CASSLEGGGAQYF
many	TRBD1	TRBV6-1	TRBJ1-5	TGTGCCAGCAGTGCGACGGGACAGGGATACTGGAGCAATCAGCCCCAGCATTTT	CASSATGQGYWSNQPQHF
many	.	TRBV30	TRBJ1-6	TGTGCCTGGAGTAGAGACAGAGGCAACCATACACCCCTCCACTTT	CAWSRDRGNHTPLHF
many	.	TRBV5-1	TRBJ1-1	TGCGCCAGCAGCTTGGAAGGTTCCAGGGGTACCATGAACACTGAAGCTTTCTTT	CASSLEGSRGTMNTEAFF
many	.	TRBV9	TRBJ1-3	TGTGCCAGCAGCGTAGAACAGAATTCCTTCTCTGGAAACACCATATATTTT	CASSVEQNSFSGNTIYF
few	TRBD1	TRBV11-2	TRBJ2-5	TGTGCCAGCAGCTTAGCGGCAGGGGGAATCCAAGAGACCCAGTACTTC	CASSLAAGGIQETQYF
many	TRBD2	TRBV5-8	TRBJ2-5	TGTGCCAGCAGCCCAGGACTAGCGGAGACCCAGTACTTC	CASSPGLAETQYF
many	.	TRBV7-9	TRBJ1-2	TGTGCCAGCAGCGCGTGCAGATACCATGGAAAGACCTATGGCTACACCTTC	CASSACRYHGKTYGYTF
many	TRBD1	TRBV5-6	TRBJ2-5	TGTGCCAGCAGCTTGGGACAGGGCTTCGTCCAAGAGACCCAGTACTTC	CASSLGQGFVQETQYF
many	.	TRBV6-4	TRBJ2-3	TGTGCCAGCAGTGACTCTTTGGGAGGCACAGATACGCAGTATTTT	CASSDSLGGTDTQYF
many	.	TRBV7-8	TRBJ1-2	TGTGCCAGCAGCACGAGCGTGTTTACCCGAAAGACCTATGGCTACACCTTC	CASSTSVFTRKTYGYTF
many	.	TRBV25-1	TRBJ2-7	TGTGCCAGCAGTGAATATCGAGCAGGTCAGGGCGGCTACGAGCAGTACTTC	CASSEYRAGQGGYEQYF
many	.	TRBV7-8	TRBJ1-2	TGTGCCAGCAGCTATCTTCAGTTTACCCGAAAGACCTATGGCTACACCTTC	CASSYLQFTRKTYGYTF
many	.	TRBV7-4	TRBJ1-2	TGTGCCAGCAGCAGGTCTAATTCAGCTCGAAAGACCTATGGCTACACCTTC	CASSRSNSARKTYGYTF
few	.	TRBV4-1	TRBJ2-3	TGCGCCAGCAGCCAAGGGGGGGACACAGATACGCAGTATTTT	CASSQGGDTDTQYF
.	TRBD2	TRBV5-1	TRBJ2-2	TGCGCCAGCAGCTTACGAAGAGCGGGAGCCGGGGAGCTGTTTTTT	CASSLRRAGAGELFF
many	TRBD2	TRBV19	TRBJ2-1	TGTGCCAGTACCCCCGGCGGGAGCGGGATGACTTCCTACAATGAGCAGTTCTTC	CASTPGGSGMTSYNEQFF
many	TRBD2	TRBV10-2	TRBJ2-7	TGCGCCAGCAAGTGGGCGGGAGGGCCTGACGAGCAGTACTTC	CASKWAGGPDEQYF
.	.	TRBV7-9	TRBJ1-2	TGTGCCAGCGGATGGGACGGAAATTTCTATGGCTACACCTTC	CASGWDGNFYGYTF
.	.	TRBV12-3/TRBV12-4	TRBJ2-3	TGTGCCAGCAGGCTGACAGATACGCAGTATTTT	CASRLTDTQYF
many	.	TRBV19	TRBJ2-7	TGTGCCAGTAGTACCGGTAGGCAAGGGGGCGAGCAGTACTTC	CASSTGRQGGEQYF
many	.	TRBV5-6	TRBJ1-2	TGTGCCAGCAAGTGCAACAATAGTCGAAAGACCTATGGCTACACCTTC	CASKCNNSRKTYGYTF
many	.	TRBV30	TRBJ1-1	TGTGCCTGGAGTAAACATAAGAACACTGAAGCTTTCTTT	CAWSKHKNTEAFF
many	.	TRBV7-9	TRBJ2-3	TGTGCCAGCAGCCCAGGTTATCCGGCGGCCACCCCGTTGACAGATACGCAGTATTTT	CASSPGYPAATPLTDTQYF
many	.	TRBV12-3/TRBV12-4	TRBJ2-5	TGTGCCAGCAGTTTAGGAGGGGTACGGGAGACCCAGTACTTC	CASSLGGVRETQYF
many	TRBD2	TRBV3-1	TRBJ2-3	TGTGCCAGCAGCCAGCGAACTAGCGGGAGTTCAGATACGCAGTATTTT	CASSQRTSGSSDTQYF
many	.	TRBV4-3	TRBJ1-1	TGCGCCAGCAGCCAAGTGATGGGGGATACTGAAGCTTTCTTT	CASSQVMGDTEAFF
.	.	TRBV3-1	TRBJ1-2	TGTGCCAGCAGCGACCAGGTCACCCTTCGAAAGACCTATGGCTACGCCTTC	CASSDQVTLRKTYGYAF
few	TRBD1	TRBV27	TRBJ2-5	TGTGCCAGCAGCTGGGACAGGGTTCAAGAGACCCAGTACTTC	CASSWDRVQETQYF
many	.	TRBV5-6	TRBJ1-2	TGTGCCAGCTGGTACGTCAATAGTCGAAAGACCTATGGCTACACCTTC	CASWYVNSRKTYGYTF
many	.	TRBV5-1	TRBJ2-5	TGCGCCAGCAGCTTGGCGAGCGGACCCCAAGAGACCCAGTACTTC	CASSLASGPQETQYF
many	.	TRBV28	TRBJ2-2	TGTGCCAGCAGTTTGCGGACAGCGACGACCGGGGAGCTGTTTTTT	CASSLRTATTGELFF
many	TRBD2	TRBV7-2	TRBJ2-2	TGTGCCAGCAGCTTAAAGCGGGGGGGGCCCGGGGAGCTGTTTTTT	CASSLKRGGPGELFF
many	.	TRBV18	TRBJ1-5	TGTGCCAGCTCAGGGGATTCGGATCAGCCCCAGCATTTT	CASSGDSDQPQHF
many	TRBD1	TRBV12-3/TRBV12-4	TRBJ2-7	TGTGCCAGCAGCGAAATCGGACAGGGCGGCGAGCAGTACTTC	CASSEIGQGGEQYF
.	.	TRBV5-4	TRBJ1-2	TGTGCCAGCATCTCGGGCGTACCAGGAAAGACCTATGGCTGCACCTTC	CASISGVPGKTYGCTF
few	.	TRBV3-1	TRBJ2-1	TGTGCCAGCAGCCAACTAATGAATATCTACAATGAGCAGTTCTTC	CASSQLMNIYNEQFF
few	.	TRBV11-3	TRBJ1-2	TGTACCAGCAGCTGGGTTCACGATCTCGGAAAGACCTATGGCTACACCTTC	CTSSWVHDLGKTYGYTF
many	.	TRBV2	TRBJ2-7	TGTGCCAGCTCCCGGCTCCGTCTCGAGCAGTACTTC	CASSRLRLEQYF
.	TRBD1	TRBV7-8	TRBJ1-5	TGTGCCAGCAGCTTAGAAGGGGACAGGGGAGGTTATCAGCCCCAGCATTTT	CASSLEGDRGGYQPQHF
.	.	TRBV6-5	TRBJ2-3	TGTGCCAGCAGTTACGGCCCAATGTTGGCAGTTTCAGATACGCAGTATTTT	CASSYGPMLAVSDTQYF
.	.	TRBV29-1	TRBJ2-3	TGCAGCGCTTTACAGGGTCCAAGCACAGATACGCAGTATTTT	CSALQGPSTDTQYF
many	.	TRBV13	TRBJ2-4	TGTGCCAGCAGCTCAGGGTCTCCAAGAGGTGGAAACATTCAGTACTTC	CASSSGSPRGGNIQYF
many	.	TRBV6-1	TRBJ1-3	TGTGCCAGCAGACTTTCCACCCGGGCCATCTCTGGAAACACCATATATTTT	CASRLSTRAISGNTIYF
many	TRBD1	TRBV27	TRBJ2-7	TGTGCCAGCAGTATGGACAGGGGGTTGGGCCCCTGGGGTCGGCAGTACTTC	CASSMDRGLGPWGRQYF
many	.	TRBV4-1	TRBJ2-2	TGCGCCAGCAGCCTCACTTGGGAAACCGGGGAGCTGTTTTTT	CASSLTWETGELFF
many	.	TRBV8-2	TRBJ2-6	TGTGGCAGCGCACTCAGGATAACACAAAGTCGGGCCAACGTCCTGACTTTC	CGSALRITQSRANVLTF